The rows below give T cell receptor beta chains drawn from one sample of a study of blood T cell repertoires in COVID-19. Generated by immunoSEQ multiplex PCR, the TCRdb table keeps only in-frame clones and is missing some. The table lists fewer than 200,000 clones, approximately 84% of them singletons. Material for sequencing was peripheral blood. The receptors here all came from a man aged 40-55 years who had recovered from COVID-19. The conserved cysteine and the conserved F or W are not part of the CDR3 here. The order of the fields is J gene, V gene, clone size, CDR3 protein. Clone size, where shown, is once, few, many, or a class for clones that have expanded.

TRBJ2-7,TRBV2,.,ASTLQAYEQY
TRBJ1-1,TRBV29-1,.,SADTEAF
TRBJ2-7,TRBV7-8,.,ASSLAPGQGYEQY
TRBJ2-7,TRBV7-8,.,ASSLGPGDEQY
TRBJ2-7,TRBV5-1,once,ASCDRDRSFYEQY
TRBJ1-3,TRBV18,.,ASSPQSRLGNTIY
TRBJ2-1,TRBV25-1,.,ASSPGQGTYNEQF
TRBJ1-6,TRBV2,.,ATRQGNSPLH
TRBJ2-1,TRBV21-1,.,ASSNRGYNEQF
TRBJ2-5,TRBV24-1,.,ATQDRGGETQY
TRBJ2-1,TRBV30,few,AWSVAGVDYNEQF
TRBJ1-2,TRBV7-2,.,ASSLGGQGNGYT
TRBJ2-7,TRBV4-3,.,ASSQGRGTYEQY
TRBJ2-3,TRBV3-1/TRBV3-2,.,ASSPGQGRGTQY
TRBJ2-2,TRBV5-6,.,ASSLAAVAGAGELF
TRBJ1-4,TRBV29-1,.,SAQRQLNEKLF
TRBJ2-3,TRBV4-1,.,ASSQDGQVFTDTQY
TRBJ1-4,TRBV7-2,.,ASSARTGGVEKLF
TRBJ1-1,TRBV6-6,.,ASSYGTGATEAF
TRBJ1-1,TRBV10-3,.,AMSGGGQTEAF
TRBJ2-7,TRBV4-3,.,ASSQEWDPGDYHSYEQY
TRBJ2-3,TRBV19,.,ASLGRGSADTQY
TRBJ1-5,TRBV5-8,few,ASSFTEATGNQPQH
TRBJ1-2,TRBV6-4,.,ASVYPDQGRYT
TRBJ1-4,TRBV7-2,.,ASSRQAPNEKLF
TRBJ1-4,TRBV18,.,ASSPRPDNEKLF
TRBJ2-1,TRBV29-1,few,SSRENEQF
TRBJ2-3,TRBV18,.,ASSGGLADTDTQY
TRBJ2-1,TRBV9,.,ASSVDGSSNEQF
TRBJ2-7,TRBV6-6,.,ASAYRSYEQY
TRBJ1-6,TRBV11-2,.,ASSSFAGGGSPLH
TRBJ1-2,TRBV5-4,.,ASSLQGASGYT
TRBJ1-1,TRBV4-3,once,ASSHRRGGTEAF
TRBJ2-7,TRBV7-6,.,ASSSNTGTYEQY
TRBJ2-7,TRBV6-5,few,ASSTTGGYEQY
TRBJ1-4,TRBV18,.,ASSPGTLNEKLF
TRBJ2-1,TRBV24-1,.,ATSTRGTSNEQF
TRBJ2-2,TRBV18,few,ASSPTGRHSLTGELF
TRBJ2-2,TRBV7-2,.,ASSLAGTATGELF
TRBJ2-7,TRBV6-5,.,ASSFSRVTYEQY